This passage covers 31 T cell receptor beta chains from one sample sequenced in a study of CD8 T cells in ankylosing spondylitis. TCRdb reanalysed the 5' RACE reads using MiXCR and keeps one entry per CDR3 protein. The top ten clones hold 3.5% to 4.5% of a sample with about 250,000 distinct CDR3 sequences, roughly 32% of them seen once. Sequenced material: blood, either unsorted or a sorted T cell fraction (not recorded which). These receptors all come from a male donor with ankylosing spondylitis or in good health (not recorded which).

J is TRBJ2-3 and V is TRBV12-3 or TRBV12-4; D might be TRBD2 (5 bases). The CDR3 runs 16 residues. Trimming took off 0 bases at V and 1 base at J, with 11 bases between the two ends. The CDR3 loop reads CASSLARVYGTDTQYF. The CDR3 DNA sequence: TGTGCCAGCAGTTTAGCGCGGGTATACGGCACAGATACGCAGTATTTT.

The chain recombines TRBV20-1 with TRBJ2-5, with 9 bases fitting TRBD2. The germline CDR1 and CDR2 sequences are DFQATT and SNEGSKA (reference sequence). There are 14 residues in the CDR3. In DNA, the CDR3 is TGCAGCACCAATAGCGGGGGAAAACAAGAGACCCAGTACTTC. As protein: CSTNSGGKQETQYF.

Only a few counts were recorded for this clonotype. V and J are TRBV7-6 and TRBJ1-2; D not certain. This CDR3 is built from 14 residues. The V gene lost 1 base and the J gene lost 6 bases, with 12 bases spanning the gap. The germline V gene has CDR1 SGHVS and CDR2 FNYEAQ. CDR3 loop: CASSLVLGGDGYTF. Here the CDR3 DNA reads TGTGCCAGCAGCTTAGTGCTGGGCGGGGATGGCTACACCTTC.

The chain joins TRBV6-4 to TRBJ2-3; no reliable D call. Germline CDR1 is MRHNA and CDR2 is SNTAGT. The germline V and J ends were trimmed by 9 bases and 7 bases, with 23 bases remaining between them. The CDR3 has 15 amino acids. The CDR3 sequence is CASRSRAHSMNTQYF. CDR3 DNA sequence: TGTGCCAGTCGATCCCGGGCACATAGTATGAATACGCAGTATTTT.

The chain has TRBV12-3 or TRBV12-4 and TRBJ2-1; 7 bases map to TRBD1. CDR3 length: 15 amino acids. V shed 5 bases, J shed 3 bases, and the junction held 7 bases outside the gene matches. CDR3 DNA sequence: TGTGCCAGCAGTCCACCGGGACAGAACTACAATGAGCAGTTCTTC. Residues: CASSPPGQNYNEQFF.

The chain carries TRBV5-1 and TRBJ2-5, with D maybe TRBD2 (6 bases). Germline CDR1 SGHRS, CDR2 YFSETQ. This CDR3 spans 14 amino acids. The V end was cut by 2 bases, the J end by 4 bases, with 12 bases between. CDR3 sequence (DNA): TGCGCCAGCAGCTTAGGGTTCGGGGGAGAGACCCAGTACTTC. This gives the protein CASSLGFGGETQYF.

This chain uses TRBV3-1 with TRBJ2-2; D remains unclear. Trimming pared 3 bases from V and 5 bases from J, leaving 4 bases between. Germline loops: CDR1 LGHDT, CDR2 YNNKEL (reference sequence). CDR3 size: 12 residues. Here the CDR3 DNA reads TGTGCCAGCAGCCATAAAACCGGGGAGCTGTTTTTT. It specifies CASSHKTGELFF.

The genes are TRBV12-3 or TRBV12-4 and TRBJ1-4, with D possibly being TRBD1 (5 bases). This CDR3 has 12 amino acids. V lost 3 bases and J 7 bases, leaving 6 bases between the germline ends. CDR3 residues: CASSLGLEKLFF. In DNA, the CDR3 is TGTGCCAGCAGTTTGGGGCTTGAAAAACTGTTTTTT.

The chain recombines TRBV5-5 with TRBJ1-2, with D tentatively TRBD1 (5 bases). Germline-derived CDR1 and CDR2 are SGHKS and YYEKEE (reference sequence). Trimming pared 4 bases from V and 1 base from J, leaving 11 bases between. The CDR3 contains 14 residues. The CDR3 region is CASSLPGGNYGYTF. Written as DNA, the CDR3 is TGTGCCAGCAGCCTCCCGGGGGGTAACTATGGCTACACCTTC.

This clonotype was recorded a few times. This chain links TRBV12-3 or TRBV12-4 with TRBJ2-3; D is unclear. There are 15 residues in the CDR3. The V end lost 5 bases, the J end lost 2 bases, and 14 bases lay between the germline ends. CDR3 bases: TGTGCCAGCAGTCCCAATAGTCCCCCCACAGATACGCAGTATTTT. Its protein product is CASSPNSPPTDTQYF.

This clonotype was seen only a few times. The chain joins TRBV29-1 to TRBJ2-3; tentatively, D is TRBD1 (7 bases). The CDR3 totals 13 residues. V was cut by 6 bases and J by 4 bases, with 14 bases left in between. The V gene's germline CDR1 is SQVTM and CDR2 ANQGSEA. The CDR3 reads CSVLQGGPDTQYF. CDR3 nucleotide sequence: TGCAGCGTGCTCCAGGGGGGTCCAGATACGCAGTATTTT.

This chain joins TRBV5-1 and TRBJ2-1; D is tentatively TRBD1 or TRBD2 (6 bases each). Trimming removed 5 bases at V and 5 bases at J, with 17 bases between. The CDR3 sequence is 15 residues long. From germline, CDR1 is SGHRS and CDR2 YFSETQ. CDR3 nucleotides: TGCGCCAGCAGGACTGGGGGGCAGACACACAATGAGCAGTTCTTC. This sequence encodes CASRTGGQTHNEQFF. The entire variable domain, with the rest obtained from reference TRBV5-1 and TRBJ2-1, is as follows: KAGVTQTPRYLIKTRGQQVTLSCSPISGHRSVSWYQQTPGQGLQFLFEYFSETQRNKGNFPGRFSGRQFSNSRSEMNVSTLELGDSALYLCASRTGGQTHNEQFFGPGTRLTVL.

This clonotype was seen only a few times. The rearrangement joins TRBV5-1 to TRBJ2-3; D gene ambiguous. The CDR3 extends over 16 amino acids. Trimming stripped 0 bases from V and 0 bases from J, with 11 bases between. The V gene's germline CDR1 is SGHRS and CDR2 YFSETQ. Here the CDR3 reads CASSLATISSTDTQYF. In nucleotides, the CDR3 is TGCGCCAGCAGCTTGGCGACCATTTCTAGCACAGATACGCAGTATTTT.

The V gene is TRBV7-6, the J gene TRBJ2-1; D is unresolved. V was shortened by 1 base and J by 5 bases, with 6 bases between the two germline ends. The CDR3 contains 13 residues. Germline CDR1 SGHVS, CDR2 FNYEAQ. In DNA, the CDR3 is TGTGCCAGCAGCTTAGATTCCGACAATGAGCAGTTCTTC. Its translation is CASSLDSDNEQFF. The variable domain in full, completed from reference TRBV7-6 and TRBJ2-1, reads GAGVSQSPRYKVTKRGQDVALRCDPISGHVSLYWYRQALGQGPEFLTYFNYEAQQDKSGLPNDRFSAERPEGSISTLTIQRTEQRDSAMYRCASSLDSDNEQFFGPGTRLTVL.

This clonotype was seen a handful of times. The DNA for the CDR3 is TGCAGTGCTCACCGAACTAGCACTTACAATGAGCAGTTCTTC. Translating gives CSAHRTSTYNEQFF. The rearrangement uses TRBV20-1 and TRBJ2-1; D may be TRBD2 (6 bases). The germline V gene encodes CDR1 DFQATT and CDR2 SNEGSKA (reference sequence). CDR3 size: 14 residues. The V end was cut by 5 bases, the J end by 4 bases, with 15 bases between.

The chain joins TRBV7-2 to TRBJ2-3; D not resolved. This CDR3 spans 12 amino acids. Germline V gene sequence: CDR1 SGHTA, CDR2 FQGNSA. V was shortened by 3 bases and J by 4 bases, with 5 bases between the two germline ends. CDR3 DNA sequence: TGTGCCAGCAGCTTGTGGTCAGATACGCAGTATTTT. Its protein product is CASSLWSDTQYF.

This clonotype was detected a few times. The chain couples TRBV5-5 to TRBJ1-4; D call uncertain. Germline CDR1 and CDR2: SGHKS and YYEKEE (reference sequence). V was trimmed by 0 bases and J by 5 bases, leaving 5 bases between them. The CDR3 runs 13 residues. CDR3: CASSLGRNEKLFF. The CDR3, as DNA: TGTGCCAGCAGCTTGGGCAGGAATGAAAAACTGTTTTTT.

This clonotype was detected many times. The chain recombines TRBV20-1 with TRBJ2-1; D call uncertain. Germline V lookup: CDR1 DFQATT, CDR2 SNEGSKA (reference sequence). CDR3 length equals 11 residues. The V end was cut by 2 bases, the J end by 7 bases, with 6 bases between. CDR3 sequence (DNA): TGCAGTGCTAGACCCGGAAATGAGCAGTTCTTC. It translates to CSARPGNEQFF.

The gene calls are TRBV7-9 and TRBJ2-7, with a tentative D call TRBD1 (5 bases). The CDR3 sequence is 16 residues long. Trimming left V 1 base short and J 6 bases short, with 19 bases between. CDR1 and CDR2 from the germline V gene are SEHNR and FQNEAQ (reference sequence). CDR3 loop: CASSLGIGQGDREQYF. CDR3 bases: TGTGCCAGCAGCTTAGGAATAGGGCAGGGTGATCGCGAGCAGTACTTC. The full variable domain, in which reference TRBV7-9 and TRBJ2-7 provide the parts outside the CDR3, is DTGVSQNPRHKITKRGQNVTFRCDPISEHNRLYWYRQTLGQGPEFLTYFQNEAQLEKSRLLSDRFSAERPKGSFSTLEIQRTEQGDSAMYLCASSLGIGQGDREQYFGPGTRLTVT.

Ten or more counts support this clonotype. The chain uses TRBV20-1 and TRBJ2-4, with D perhaps TRBD2 (7 bases). Germline V gene data show CDR1 as DFQATT and CDR2 as SNEGSKA (reference sequence). This CDR3 is built from 16 residues. Between the trimmed V and J ends, which lost 6 bases and 0 bases, there was a span of 18 bases. CDR3 loop: CSADGGGALAKNIQYF. The CDR3 region has the DNA TGCAGTGCCGACGGTGGGGGGGCCCTAGCCAAAAACATTCAGTACTTC.

The V gene is TRBV20-1, the J gene TRBJ2-4; 7 bases fit TRBD2. The length of the CDR3 is 12 residues. V lost 3 bases, J lost 8 bases, and 4 bases stayed unmatched. Germline V lookup: CDR1 DFQATT, CDR2 SNEGSKA (reference sequence). The CDR3 region has the DNA TGCAGTGCTAGTTTGGGGAGGGACATTCAGTACTTC. This gives the protein CSASLGRDIQYF.

The chain has TRBV5-6 and TRBJ2-2; D perhaps matches TRBD1 (5 bases). V was trimmed by 1 base and J by 3 bases, leaving 13 bases between them. The CDR3 contains 16 residues. Germline V gene sequence: CDR1 SGHDT, CDR2 YYEEEE. This CDR3 reads CASSLIAGQHTGELFF. In DNA, the CDR3 is TGTGCCAGCAGCTTGATCGCCGGACAACACACCGGGGAGCTGTTTTTT. Supplemented by reference TRBV5-6 and TRBJ2-2, the full variable domain reads DAGVTQSPTHLIKTRGQQVTLRCSPKSGHDTVSWYQQALGQGPQFIFQYYEEEERQRGNFPDRFSGHQFPNYSSELNVNALLLGDSALYLCASSLIAGQHTGELFFGEGSRLTVL.

This chain joins TRBV7-2 and TRBJ2-3; TRBD2 might be the D (6 bases). The CDR3 sequence is 21 residues long. V shed 0 bases and J shed 1 base, with 26 bases lying between them. Germline CDR1 and CDR2: SGHTA and FQGNSA. The CDR3 nucleotides read TGTGCCAGCAGCTTAGCCCCCCCTAGCGCGGAGATCTTCCTAGGCACAGATACGCAGTATTTT. Protein product: CASSLAPPSAEIFLGTDTQYF.

The rearrangement uses TRBV5-1 and TRBJ2-7; 8 bases are shared with TRBD1. CDR1 is SGHRS and CDR2 is YFSETQ in the germline V gene. This CDR3 has 15 amino acids. Trimming took 5 bases from V and 3 from J; bases not matched to a gene: 10. The CDR3 protein is CASRGVGQGYYEQYF. The CDR3 DNA is TGCGCCAGCAGGGGGGTCGGACAGGGCTACTACGAGCAGTACTTC.

In this sample, this clonotype turned up a few times. V usage is TRBV12-3 or TRBV12-4 and J usage is TRBJ2-4, with D perhaps TRBD1 (5 bases). V shed 3 bases and J shed 8 bases, with 14 bases lying between them. The CDR3 loop spans 14 amino acids. The CDR3: CASSFSSEGDIQYF. The CDR3 DNA reads as TGTGCCAGCAGTTTTAGTTCGGAAGGGGACATTCAGTACTTC.

This clonotype was observed a few times. The V call is TRBV4-1, the J call TRBJ2-2; D uncertain. Germline CDR1 and CDR2: MGHRA and YSYEKL. Between the trimmed V and J ends, which lost 0 bases and 7 bases, there was a span of 9 bases. The CDR3 has 14 residues. CDR3 residues: CASSQDAWVGELFF. Here the CDR3 DNA reads TGCGCCAGCAGCCAAGATGCTTGGGTCGGGGAGCTGTTTTTT.

This chain uses TRBV5-4 with TRBJ2-3, with D uncertain. CDR3 size: 15 residues. The germline V gene has CDR1 SGHNT and CDR2 YYREEE (reference sequence). V lost 3 bases, J lost 3 bases, and 14 bases lay in between. CDR3 DNA: TGTGCCAGCAGCTCTAGGACGGACCTGACAGATACGCAGTATTTT. It yields the protein CASSSRTDLTDTQYF.

This clonotype was detected a few times. The chain employs TRBV5-5 and TRBJ1-1, with D hard to call. This CDR3 region has 12 residues. The germline gives CDR1 SGHKS, CDR2 YYEKEE (reference sequence). The ends were cut back, 2 bases at V and 3 bases at J, with 5 bases in the middle. CDR3 sequence: CASSFVDTEAFF. CDR3 coding DNA: TGTGCCAGCAGCTTTGTCGACACTGAAGCTTTCTTT.

The gene calls are TRBV11-2 and TRBJ2-3, with 7 bases lining up with TRBD1. This CDR3 has 13 amino acids. CDR1 SGHAT and CDR2 FQNNGV come from the germline V gene. The V gene end was trimmed by 6 bases and the J gene end by 12 bases; junction bases not matched to a gene: 12. This CDR3 reads CASSRPTQGFQYF. DNA for the CDR3: TGTGCCAGCAGTCGTCCAACACAGGGGTTTCAGTATTTT.

There are a few counts of this clonotype. The J gene is TRBJ2-5, the V gene TRBV5-4; weak D call: TRBD1 (5 bases). Germline assignment: CDR1 SGHNT and CDR2 YYREEE (reference sequence). The CDR3 has 14 amino acids. V shed 4 bases and J shed 5 bases, with 15 bases lying between them. CDR3: CASSRGGGSETQYF. The CDR3 nucleotides read TGTGCCAGCAGCAGGGGTGGCGGATCGGAGACCCAGTACTTC.

This chain uses TRBV20-1 with TRBJ1-4, with unresolved D. Germline V gene data show CDR1 as DFQATT and CDR2 as SNEGSKA (reference sequence). The CDR3 is 16 amino acids. Trimming took off 0 bases at V and 2 bases at J, with 13 bases between the two ends. The CDR3 region is CSARDHTQVTNEKLFF. DNA for the CDR3: TGCAGTGCTAGAGATCATACCCAGGTTACTAATGAAAAACTGTTTTTT.